The rows below give T cell receptor beta chains drawn from one sample of a study of blood T cell repertoires in COVID-19. Here immunoSEQ multiplex PCR was the method, and the copy in TCRdb shows in-frame clones only, minus some. The table includes tens of thousands of clones, 85% detected once. The sequencing sample was made of peripheral blood. The receptor source for this set is an elderly man with acute or convalescent COVID-19. Each CDR3 is given with its conserved first and last residue. D genes are given only for firm matches. Expanded clones get a size class; other rows say once, few or many, or leave the size out.

j_call d_call v_call clone_size cdr3_aa cdr3_nt
TRBJ1-2 - TRBV28 - CASSLEQYYGYTF TGTGCCAGCAGTTTAGAACAGTACTATGGCTACACCTTC
TRBJ2-7 - TRBV5-6 - CASSLGGRAHEQYF TGTGCCAGCAGCTTGGGGGGCAGGGCCCACGAGCAGTACTTC
TRBJ2-5 TRBD1 TRBV28 - CASSAPGQGLKTQYF TGTGCCAGCAGTGCCCCGGGACAGGGGTTAAAGACCCAGTACTTC
TRBJ2-3 - TRBV11-2 once CASSLVTDTQYF TGTGCCAGCAGCTTAGTAACAGATACGCAGTATTTT
TRBJ2-1 TRBD2 TRBV2 - CASKVLAGGVEQFF TGTGCCAGCAAGGTACTAGCGGGAGGGGTTGAGCAGTTCTTC
TRBJ2-5 TRBD1 TRBV27 - CASSTRTGMEETQYF TGTGCCAGCAGTACACGGACAGGGATGGAAGAGACCCAGTACTTC
TRBJ1-4 TRBD1 TRBV4-2 medium-sized CASSPQGNEKLFF TGTGCCAGCAGCCCACAGGGGAATGAAAAACTGTTTTTT
TRBJ1-4 - TRBV23-1 - CASSQFGGEKLFF TGCGCCAGCAGTCAATTCGGGGGGGAAAAACTGTTTTTT
TRBJ2-7 TRBD1 TRBV27 few CASSFQGAGYEQYF TGTGCCAGCAGTTTCCAGGGGGCTGGCTACGAGCAGTACTTC
TRBJ1-5 - TRBV30 - CAWSLGEPQHF TGTGCCTGGAGTTTAGGGGAGCCCCAGCATTTT
TRBJ2-1 - TRBV5-1 - CASSLASHRDEQFF TGCGCCAGCAGCTTGGCGTCCCATCGAGATGAGCAGTTCTTC
TRBJ2-1 - TRBV27 - CASRLAGGVSNEQFF TGTGCCAGCAGACTAGCCGGTGGGGTGAGCAATGAGCAGTTCTTC
TRBJ2-1 TRBD2 TRBV10-3 - CAINTSGRNEQFF TGTGCCATCAATACTAGCGGTCGCAATGAGCAGTTCTTC
TRBJ1-5 - TRBV11-2 - CASSPSGGGNQPQHF TGTGCCAGCAGCCCCTCGGGGGGGGGAAATCAGCCCCAGCATTTT
TRBJ2-2 - TRBV29-1 - CSVGAGRDTGELFF TGCAGCGTTGGGGCGGGGCGCGACACCGGGGAGCTGTTTTTT
TRBJ2-1 - TRBV6-5 - CASSFAAGEQFF TGTGCCAGCAGTTTCGCGGCGGGTGAGCAGTTCTTC
TRBJ1-2 TRBD1 TRBV29-1 once CSVEITGTGHGYTF TGCAGCGTTGAAATAACCGGGACAGGACATGGCTACACCTTC
TRBJ2-5 TRBD1 TRBV6-5 - CASSYQGDEGTQYF TGTGCCAGCAGTTACCAGGGGGACGAAGGGACCCAGTACTTC
TRBJ1-5 - TRBV18 once CASSPSGGVGQPQHF TGTGCCAGCTCACCATCAGGAGGGGTGGGTCAGCCCCAGCATTTT
TRBJ2-7 - TRBV5-6 - CASSPRRGSRYDEQYF TGTGCCAGCAGCCCGAGGAGAGGCAGTCGATACGACGAGCAGTACTTC
TRBJ2-5 - TRBV19 - CASSTHRVETQYF TGTGCCAGTAGTACCCACAGGGTGGAGACCCAGTACTTC
TRBJ2-5 TRBD2 TRBV11-3 - CASSSGLAGARYGQETQYF TGTGCCAGCAGCTCGGGACTAGCGGGAGCCCGGTATGGCCAAGAGACCCAGTACTTC
TRBJ2-7 - TRBV4-2 - CASSQSNSGAPYEQYF TGTGCCAGCAGCCAGTCCAATTCAGGGGCCCCCTACGAGCAGTACTTC
TRBJ1-5 - TRBV3-1/TRBV3-2 - CASSQGQGRKQHF TGTGCCAGCAGCCAAGGTCAGGGCCGGAAGCAGCATTTT
TRBJ2-3 TRBD2 TRBV19 - CASTYGTSGNTDTQYF TGTGCCAGTACCTACGGGACTAGCGGTAACACAGATACGCAGTATTTT
TRBJ2-3 TRBD2 TRBV30 - CAWSKLAGEGTDTQYF TGTGCCTGGAGTAAGCTAGCGGGAGAGGGTACAGATACGCAGTATTTT
TRBJ2-3 - TRBV5-1 once CASSFGSTDTQYF TGCGCCAGCAGCTTCGGTAGCACAGATACGCAGTATTTT
TRBJ1-5 TRBD1 TRBV24-1 - CATSARDRGNQPQHF TGTGCCACCAGTGCACGGGACAGGGGCAATCAGCCCCAGCATTTT
TRBJ2-1 TRBD2 TRBV7-2 - CASSLRLSGGEQFF TGTGCCAGCAGCTTAAGATTGTCGGGAGGTGAGCAGTTCTTC
TRBJ2-2 TRBD1 TRBV5-4 - CASSGTGDGGELFF TGTGCCAGCAGCGGGACAGGGGACGGCGGGGAGCTGTTTTTT
TRBJ2-5 TRBD2 TRBV11-2 - CASSLVGRLAEGGETQYF TGTGCCAGCAGCTTAGTAGGGAGACTAGCGGAAGGCGGTGAGACCCAGTACTTC
TRBJ1-2 TRBD1 TRBV3-1/TRBV3-2 - CASSPVGTGAAYGYTF TGTGCCAGCAGCCCAGTTGGGACAGGGGCGGCCTATGGCTACACCTTC
TRBJ1-3 - TRBV7-3 few CASSLNAGNTIYF TGTGCCAGCAGCTTAAATGCGGGAAACACCATATATTTT
TRBJ2-1 - TRBV7-2 - CASSLVVGVGSYNEQFF TGTGCCAGCAGCTTAGTCGTAGGGGTGGGCTCCTACAATGAGCAGTTCTTC